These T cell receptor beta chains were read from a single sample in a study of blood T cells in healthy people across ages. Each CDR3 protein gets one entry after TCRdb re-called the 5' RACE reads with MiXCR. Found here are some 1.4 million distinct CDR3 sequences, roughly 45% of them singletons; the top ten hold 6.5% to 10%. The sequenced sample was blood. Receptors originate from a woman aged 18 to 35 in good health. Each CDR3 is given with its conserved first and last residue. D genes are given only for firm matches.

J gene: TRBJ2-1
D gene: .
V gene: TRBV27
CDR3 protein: CASTPGLQANNEQFF

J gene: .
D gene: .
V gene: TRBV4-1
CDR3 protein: CASSPLGGRIQETQYF

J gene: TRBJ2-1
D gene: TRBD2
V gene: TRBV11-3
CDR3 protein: CASSLGGGSGTSGESYNEQFF

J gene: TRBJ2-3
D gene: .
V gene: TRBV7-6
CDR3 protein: CASSLQGVGSTQYF

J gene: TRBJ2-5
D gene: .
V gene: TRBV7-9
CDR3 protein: CATWGTFSQETQYF

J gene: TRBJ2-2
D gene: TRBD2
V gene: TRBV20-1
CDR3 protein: CSARKTWTSGRGTGELFF

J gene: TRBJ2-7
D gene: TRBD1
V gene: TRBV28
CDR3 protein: CASTSDGEGALGEQYF

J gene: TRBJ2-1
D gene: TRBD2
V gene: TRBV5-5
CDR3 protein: CASSLRTSGRADNEQFF

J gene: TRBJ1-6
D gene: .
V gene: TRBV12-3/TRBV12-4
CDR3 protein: CASSLMLPQGSSPLHF

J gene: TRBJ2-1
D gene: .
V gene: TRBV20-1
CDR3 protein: CSAPVGGVSNEQFF

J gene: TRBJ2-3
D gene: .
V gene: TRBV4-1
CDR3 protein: CASRNADTQYF

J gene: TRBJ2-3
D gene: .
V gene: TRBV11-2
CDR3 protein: CASSAPSEPDTQYF

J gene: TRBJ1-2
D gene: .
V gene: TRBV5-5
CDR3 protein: CASSANMWGYTF

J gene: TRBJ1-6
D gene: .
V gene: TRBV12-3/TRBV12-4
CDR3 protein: CASSLVRHNSPLHF

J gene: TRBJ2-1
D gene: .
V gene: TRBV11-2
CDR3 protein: CASSLPPRGKYNEQFF

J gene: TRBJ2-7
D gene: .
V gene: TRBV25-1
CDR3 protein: CASSAAAGYEQYF

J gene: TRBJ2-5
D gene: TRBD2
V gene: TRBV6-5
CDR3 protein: CASMGFGGSPSETQYF

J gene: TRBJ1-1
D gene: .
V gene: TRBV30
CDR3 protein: CAWNDGDGGTMEAFF

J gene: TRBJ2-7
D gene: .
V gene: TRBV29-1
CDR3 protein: CSVGSPYNEQYF

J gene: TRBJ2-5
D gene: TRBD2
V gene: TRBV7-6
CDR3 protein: CASSPTSGQTQYF

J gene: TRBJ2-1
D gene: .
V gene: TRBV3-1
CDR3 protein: CASSSFYNEQFF

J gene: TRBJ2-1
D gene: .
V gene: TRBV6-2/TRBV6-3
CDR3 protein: CASSSPARSYNEQFF

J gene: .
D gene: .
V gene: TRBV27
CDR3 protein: CPSSLSAMISYEQYF